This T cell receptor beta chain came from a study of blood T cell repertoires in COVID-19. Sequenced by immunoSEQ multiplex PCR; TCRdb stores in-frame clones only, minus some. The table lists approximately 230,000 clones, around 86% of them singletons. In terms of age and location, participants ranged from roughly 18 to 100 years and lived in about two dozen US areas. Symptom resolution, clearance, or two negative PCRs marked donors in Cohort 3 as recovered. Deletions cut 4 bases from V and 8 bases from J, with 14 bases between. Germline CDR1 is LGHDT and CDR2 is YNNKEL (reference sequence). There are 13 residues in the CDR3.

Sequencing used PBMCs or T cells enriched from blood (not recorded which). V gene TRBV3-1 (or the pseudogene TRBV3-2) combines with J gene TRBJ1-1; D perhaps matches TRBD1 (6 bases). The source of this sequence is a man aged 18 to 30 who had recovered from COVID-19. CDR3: CASSPGGAGEAFF. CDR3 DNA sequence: TGTGCCAGCAGCCCCGGGGGGGCCGGGGAAGCTTTCTTT.